The 11 T cell receptor beta chains given below trace back to one sample, sequenced in a study of response to subunit inactivated influenza vaccine. TCRdb re-called the RT-PCR reads through MiXCR, storing one row per CDR3 protein. Of around 490,000 distinct CDR3 sequences in the sample, around 8% were seen once. Sample: PBMCs from blood, taken about 23 months after vaccination. The source of these receptors is a man aged 50-75 years who received an inactivated influenza vaccine.

Details on this clonotype: The junction departs from germline at one end; a sequencing error may be responsible. Here the CDR3 DNA reads TGCTGTGCTAGAGATCCTGGCGGGGCGAACACAGATACGCAGTATTTT. It encodes CCARDPGGANTDTQYF. The rearrangement uses TRBV20-1 and TRBJ2-3, with D perhaps TRBD2 (6 bases). Germline loops: CDR1 DFQATT, CDR2 SNEGSKA (reference sequence). The CDR3 spans 16 residues.

This sequence joins TRBV7-2 and TRBJ1-2, with D hard to call. Germline V gene data show CDR1 as SGHTA and CDR2 as FQGNSA. The CDR3 sequence is 14 residues long. The V end lost 2 bases, the J end lost 7 bases, and 14 bases lay between the germline ends. This CDR3 is CASSLNQSPFGYTF. CDR3 nucleotides: TGTGCCAGCAGCTTAAACCAGAGTCCGTTTGGCTACACCTTC.

Ten or more counts support this clonotype. The V gene is TRBV7-9, the J gene TRBJ2-1; D not resolved. Germline CDR1 reads SEHNR; CDR2 reads FQNEAQ (reference sequence). V lost 5 bases to trimming and J lost 5 bases, with 16 bases between them. The CDR3 spans 15 residues. The CDR3 nucleotides read TGTGCCAGCAGCCCGGGCCCACAGACGAACAATGAGCAGTTCTTC. Residues: CASSPGPQTNNEQFF.

The chain links TRBV5-5 to TRBJ1-2; D gene ambiguous. Germline values: CDR1 SGHKS, CDR2 YYEKEE (reference sequence). Trimming removed 1 base from V and 2 bases from J, with 12 bases in between. This CDR3 contains 15 residues. The CDR3 reads CASSLNSLNNYGYTF. The CDR3, as DNA: TGTGCCAGCAGCTTGAATTCGCTCAACAACTATGGCTACACCTTC.

This clonotype showed up many times. The DNA of the CDR3 is TGTGCCTGGAGCATCGGTACCGGGGAGCTGTTTTTT. As protein: CAWSIGTGELFF. This chain joins TRBV30 and TRBJ2-2; D not certain. Germline CDR1 GTSNPN, CDR2 SVGIG (reference sequence). The CDR3 sequence is 12 residues long. Trimming pared 3 bases from V and 5 bases from J, leaving 7 bases between.

This clonotype appeared many times. V usage is TRBV9 and J usage is TRBJ2-1, with D possibly being TRBD2 (7 bases). V lost 3 bases and J lost 7, with 17 bases in between. The germline V gene has CDR1 SGDLS and CDR2 YYNGEE. The CDR3 consists of 15 residues. The CDR3 bases are TGTGCCAGCAGCGAGGGGGGGGGCCCCGGGAATGAGCAGTTCTTC. The encoded protein is CASSEGGGPGNEQFF.

This clonotype was observed at least ten times. V gene TRBV20-1 combines with J gene TRBJ2-5; perhaps TRBD2 as D (5 bases). Per germline, CDR1 DFQATT and CDR2 SNEGSKA (reference sequence). CDR3 length equals 11 residues. V lost 7 bases and J 6 bases, leaving 12 bases between the germline ends. The CDR3 DNA is TGCAGTGTACACCGAGGGAAGACCCAGTACTTC. Translation gives CSVHRGKTQYF.

This clonotype came up a few times. The V and J genes are TRBV10-3 and TRBJ1-6; D not certain. V was shortened by 6 bases and J by 7 bases, with 13 bases between the two germline ends. The CDR3 runs 14 residues. The germline V gene encodes CDR1 ENHRY and CDR2 SYGVKD. CDR3 nucleotide sequence: TGTGCCATCAGCGACGGGCAGAAGAATTCACCCCTCCACTTT. This gives the protein CAISDGQKNSPLHF.

This clonotype was counted many times. The J gene is TRBJ1-2, the V gene TRBV12-3 or TRBV12-4; TRBD1 aligns across 7 bases. This CDR3 is built from 13 residues. V lost 5 bases to trimming and J lost 7 bases; unmatched junction nucleotides: 7. CDR3 loop: CASSPDRVLGYTF. CDR3 coding DNA: TGTGCCAGCAGTCCCGACAGGGTGCTTGGCTACACCTTC.

This clonotype occurred a few times. This rearrangement joins TRBV30 to TRBJ2-7, with D unresolved. Germline lookup yields CDR1 GTSNPN and CDR2 SVGIG (reference sequence). This CDR3 is 17 amino acids long. V dropped 0 bases and J dropped 0 bases, with 18 bases sitting between them. CDR3 region: CAWSVHIRAGLSYEQYF. CDR3 DNA sequence: TGTGCCTGGAGTGTACATATTCGGGCAGGCCTCTCCTACGAGCAGTACTTC.

This clonotype has a handful of counts. The chain recombines TRBV9 with TRBJ2-6; D is uncertain. Trimming took 0 bases from V and 3 from J, leaving 7 bases between them. The CDR3 runs to 15 residues. The germline V gene has CDR1 SGDLS and CDR2 YYNGEE. The CDR3 DNA reads as TGTGCCAGCAGCGTAGGTTTGGGTGGGGCCAACGTCCTGACTTTC. This codes for CASSVGLGGANVLTF.